This TCR beta chain derives from a study of cytomegalovirus exposure and HLA in healthy donors. PCR involved 60 Vbeta and 13 Jbeta primers. Sequenced by immunoSEQ multiplex PCR; TCRdb stores in-frame clones only, minus some. This table has some 170,000 clones, roughly four fifths appearing once. V dropped 0 bases and J dropped 1 base, with 4 bases sitting between them. The V gene's germline CDR1 is SGHNT and CDR2 YYREEE (reference sequence). The CDR3 has 13 amino acids. With regard to this clone: Its specificity is unknown.

Study-wide findings and caveats: In a later analysis, 16,951 TCR beta sequences were associated with HLA alleles at 0.05 false discovery rate. CMV serostatus was the sole immune exposure information available. It was taken for granted in presence/absence analyses that sequencing depth across donors was roughly uniform. Relative to equally common others, HLA-associated TCR beta chains showed greater clonal expansion in a later analysis.

This sequence originates from a man in his forties or fifties in good health and CMV-seropositive. Sequenced sample: PBMCs. The chain links TRBV5-4 to TRBJ1-1; D uncertain. CDR3 residues: CASSLARNTEAFF. The CDR3 DNA reads TGTGCCAGCAGCTTGGCCAGGAACACTGAAGCTTTCTTT.